The following is a TCR beta chain sequence with its context. The antigen is undetermined. The record originates from a study of radiotherapy plus CTLA-4 blockade in lung cancer. Whole-study results and caveats: Strongest reported response predictors: early blood clone changes and post-radiation interferon-beta. There was expansion of tumor-derived TCR clones in blood after radiotherapy plus ipilimumab.

Trimming left V 6 bases short and J 1 base short, with 6 bases between. The CDR3 has 12 amino acids. The germline CDR1 and CDR2 sequences are MNHEY and SVGAGI. CTLA-4 blockade using ipilimumab, together with focal radiation, was received by patients with chemo-refractory metastatic non-small-cell lung cancer. Assay used: immunoSEQ multiplex PCR; TCRdb lists only in-frame clones, some missing. This table has approximately 33,000 clones, 70% to 85% appearing once. The rearrangement uses TRBV6-5 and TRBJ1-1, with D unclear. Material: peripheral blood, obtained from a patient treated with radiotherapy plus ipilimumab. The receptor was isolated from a human donor with non-small cell lung cancer who had stable disease on radiotherapy plus ipilimumab. Here the CDR3 reads CASRTPNTEAFF. The CDR3 DNA sequence: TGTGCCAGCAGGACACCGAACACTGAAGCTTTCTTT.